This T cell receptor beta chain was identified during a study of neurological immune-mediated disorders. Synthesis of cDNA was accomplished via 5'RACE employing 10-nucleotide random UMIs. TCRdb called the 5' RACE reads again in MiXCR, with one record for every CDR3 protein. This repertoire shows roughly 100,000 distinct CDR3 sequences, roughly a tenth found once; its top ten account for 3.1%. This clonotype was seen repeatedly, ten times or more. The time point was: longitudinal time-point 3. CDR1 KGHSH and CDR2 LQKENI come from the germline V gene. This CDR3 has 15 residues. Trimming removed 0 bases from V and 1 base from J, with 8 bases in between.

The sample taken for sequencing was PBMCs. The chain has TRBV18 and TRBJ2-3, with D tentatively TRBD1 or TRBD2 (5 bases each). The origin of this receptor is a female donor with HTLV-1-associated myelopathy (HAM/TSP). The CDR3 here is CASSPPGTGTDTQYF. The DNA for the CDR3 is TGTGCCAGCTCACCACCCGGGACGGGCACAGATACGCAGTATTTT.